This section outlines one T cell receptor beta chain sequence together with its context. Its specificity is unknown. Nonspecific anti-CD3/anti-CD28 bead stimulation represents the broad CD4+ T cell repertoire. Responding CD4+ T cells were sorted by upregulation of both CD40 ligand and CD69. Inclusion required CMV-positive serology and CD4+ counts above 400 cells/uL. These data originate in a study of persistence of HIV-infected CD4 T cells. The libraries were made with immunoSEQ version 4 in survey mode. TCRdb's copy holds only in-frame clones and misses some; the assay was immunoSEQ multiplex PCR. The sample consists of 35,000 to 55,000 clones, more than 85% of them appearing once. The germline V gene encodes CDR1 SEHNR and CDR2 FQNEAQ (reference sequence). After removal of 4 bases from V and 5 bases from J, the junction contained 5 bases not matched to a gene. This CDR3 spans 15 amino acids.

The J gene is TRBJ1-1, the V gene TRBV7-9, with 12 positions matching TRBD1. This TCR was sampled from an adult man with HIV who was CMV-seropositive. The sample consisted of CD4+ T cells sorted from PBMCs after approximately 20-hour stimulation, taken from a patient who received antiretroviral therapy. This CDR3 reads CASSWDRGLGTEAFF. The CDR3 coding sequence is TGTGCCAGCAGCTGGGACAGGGGGCTTGGAACTGAAGCTTTCTTT.